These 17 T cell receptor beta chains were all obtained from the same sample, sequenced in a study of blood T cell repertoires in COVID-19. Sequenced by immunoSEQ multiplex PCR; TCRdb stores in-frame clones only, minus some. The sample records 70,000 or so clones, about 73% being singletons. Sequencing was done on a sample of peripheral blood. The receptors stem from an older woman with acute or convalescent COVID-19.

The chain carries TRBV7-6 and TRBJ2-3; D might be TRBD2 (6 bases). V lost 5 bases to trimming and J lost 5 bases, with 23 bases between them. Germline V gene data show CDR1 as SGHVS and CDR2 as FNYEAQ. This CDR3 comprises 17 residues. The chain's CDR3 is CASSPGSSLTTQDTQYF. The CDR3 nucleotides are TGTGCCAGCAGCCCCGGGAGTAGCCTCACGACACAAGATACGCAGTATTTT.

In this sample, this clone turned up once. The CDR3, as DNA: TGTGCCAGCAGACGGGACAGGGCTTTGGGCCAGCCCCAGCATTTT. It specifies CASRRDRALGQPQHF. V gene TRBV6-5 combines with J gene TRBJ1-5, with 9 bases aligning to TRBD1. The CDR3 is made up of 15 amino acids. Germline CDR1 reads MNHEY; CDR2 reads SVGAGI. With 6 bases clipped from V and 7 bases from J, the junction kept 10 bases outside the gene matches.

The CDR3 bases are TGTGCCAGCAGCCAGAGGACTAGCGGCGGCACAAGGGAGCAGTTCTTC. Protein: CASSQRTSGGTREQFF. The chain combines TRBV3-1 (or the pseudogene TRBV3-2) with TRBJ2-1; TRBD2 matches 10 bases. V was clipped by 3 bases and J by 10 bases; unmatched bases: 12. This CDR3 has 16 residues. Germline assignment: CDR1 LGHDT and CDR2 YNNKEL (reference sequence).

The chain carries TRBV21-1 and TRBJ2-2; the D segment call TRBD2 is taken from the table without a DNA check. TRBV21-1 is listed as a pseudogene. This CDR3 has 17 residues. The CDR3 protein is CASSKEGSGRFGGELFF. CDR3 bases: TGTGCCAGCAGCAAAGAAGGTAGCGGGAGGTTTGGCGGGGAGCTGTTTTTT.

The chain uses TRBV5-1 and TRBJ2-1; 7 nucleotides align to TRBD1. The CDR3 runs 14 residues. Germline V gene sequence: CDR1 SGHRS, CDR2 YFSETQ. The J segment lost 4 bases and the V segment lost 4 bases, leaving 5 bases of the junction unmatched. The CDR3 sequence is CASSGGQPYNEQFF. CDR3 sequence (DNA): TGCGCCAGCAGCGGGGGACAGCCTTACAATGAGCAGTTCTTC.

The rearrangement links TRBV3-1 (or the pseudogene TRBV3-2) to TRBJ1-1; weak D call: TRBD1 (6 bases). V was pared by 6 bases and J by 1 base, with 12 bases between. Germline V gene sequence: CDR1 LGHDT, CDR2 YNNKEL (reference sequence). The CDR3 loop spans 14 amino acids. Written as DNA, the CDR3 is TGTGCCAGCAGGGATCGGGGGGCGAACACTGAAGCTTTCTTT. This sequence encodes CASRDRGANTEAFF.

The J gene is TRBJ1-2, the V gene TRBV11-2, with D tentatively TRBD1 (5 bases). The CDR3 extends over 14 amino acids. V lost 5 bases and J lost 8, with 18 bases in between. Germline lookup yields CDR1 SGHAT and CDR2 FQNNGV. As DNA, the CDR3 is TGTGCCAGCAGCCCAGTGACCAAGGCAGGGGGCTACACCTTC. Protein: CASSPVTKAGGYTF.

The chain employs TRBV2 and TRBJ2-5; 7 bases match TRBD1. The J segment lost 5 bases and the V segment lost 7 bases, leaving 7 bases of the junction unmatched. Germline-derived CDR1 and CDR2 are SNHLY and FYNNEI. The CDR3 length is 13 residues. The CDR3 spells CASTATGAETQYF. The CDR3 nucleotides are TGTGCCAGCACCGCCACAGGGGCCGAGACCCAGTACTTC.

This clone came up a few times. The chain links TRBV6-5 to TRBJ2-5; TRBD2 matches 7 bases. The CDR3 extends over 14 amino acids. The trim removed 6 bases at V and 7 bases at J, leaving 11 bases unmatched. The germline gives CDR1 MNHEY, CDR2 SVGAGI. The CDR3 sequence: CASSKPGGTLTQYF. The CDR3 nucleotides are TGTGCCAGCAGCAAGCCCGGGGGGACGTTGACCCAGTACTTC.

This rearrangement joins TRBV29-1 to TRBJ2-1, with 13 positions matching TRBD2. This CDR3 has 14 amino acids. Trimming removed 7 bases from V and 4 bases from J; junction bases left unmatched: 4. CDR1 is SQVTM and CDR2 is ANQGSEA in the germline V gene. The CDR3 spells CSGGLAGTYNEQFF. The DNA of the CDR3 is TGCAGCGGGGGACTAGCGGGGACATACAATGAGCAGTTCTTC.

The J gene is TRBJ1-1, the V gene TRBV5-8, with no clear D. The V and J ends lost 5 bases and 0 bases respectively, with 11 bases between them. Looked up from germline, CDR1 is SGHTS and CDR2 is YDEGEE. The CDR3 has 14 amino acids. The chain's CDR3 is CASSSGDLNTEAFF. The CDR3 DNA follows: TGTGCCAGCAGTTCGGGAGACCTGAACACTGAAGCTTTCTTT.

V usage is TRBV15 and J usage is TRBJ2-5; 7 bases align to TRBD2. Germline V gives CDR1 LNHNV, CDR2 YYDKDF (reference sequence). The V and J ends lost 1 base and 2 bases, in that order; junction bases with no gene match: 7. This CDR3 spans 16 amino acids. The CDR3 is CATSRGRASGQETQYF. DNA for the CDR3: TGTGCCACCAGCAGAGGTCGCGCTAGCGGACAAGAGACCCAGTACTTC.

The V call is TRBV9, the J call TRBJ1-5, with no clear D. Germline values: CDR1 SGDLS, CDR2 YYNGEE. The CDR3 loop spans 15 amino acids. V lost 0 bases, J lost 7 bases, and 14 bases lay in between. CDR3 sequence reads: CASSVGVGSGQPQHF. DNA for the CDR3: TGTGCCAGCAGCGTAGGAGTGGGATCGGGGCAGCCCCAGCATTTT.

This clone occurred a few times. The CDR3 sequence is CASSLGTGHYGYTF. In nucleotides, the CDR3 is TGTGCCAGCAGTTTAGGGACAGGCCACTATGGCTACACCTTC. This sequence joins TRBV27 and TRBJ1-2, with 8 bases aligning to TRBD1. The CDR3 runs to 14 residues. The germline V gene encodes CDR1 MNHEY and CDR2 SMNVEV (reference sequence). The junction had 2 bases not matched to a gene; V was cut back by 2 bases and J by 3 bases.

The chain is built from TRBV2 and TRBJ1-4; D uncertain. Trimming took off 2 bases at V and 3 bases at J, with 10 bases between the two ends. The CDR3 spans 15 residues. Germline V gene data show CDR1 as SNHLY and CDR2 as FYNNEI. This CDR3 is CASSETRSPNEKLFF. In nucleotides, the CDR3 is TGTGCCAGCAGTGAAACGAGGTCCCCTAATGAAAAACTGTTTTTT.

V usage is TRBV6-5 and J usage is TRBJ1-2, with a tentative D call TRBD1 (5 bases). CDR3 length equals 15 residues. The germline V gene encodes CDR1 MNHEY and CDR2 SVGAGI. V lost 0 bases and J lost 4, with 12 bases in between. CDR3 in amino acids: CASSYSLGPIYGYTF. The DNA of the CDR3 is TGTGCCAGCAGTTACTCGTTGGGGCCGATCTATGGCTACACCTTC.

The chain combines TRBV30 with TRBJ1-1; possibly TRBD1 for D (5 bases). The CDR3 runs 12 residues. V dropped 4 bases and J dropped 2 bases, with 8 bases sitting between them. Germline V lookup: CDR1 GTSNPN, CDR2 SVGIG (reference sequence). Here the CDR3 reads CAWIQGNTEAFF. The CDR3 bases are TGTGCCTGGATTCAGGGAAACACTGAAGCTTTCTTT.